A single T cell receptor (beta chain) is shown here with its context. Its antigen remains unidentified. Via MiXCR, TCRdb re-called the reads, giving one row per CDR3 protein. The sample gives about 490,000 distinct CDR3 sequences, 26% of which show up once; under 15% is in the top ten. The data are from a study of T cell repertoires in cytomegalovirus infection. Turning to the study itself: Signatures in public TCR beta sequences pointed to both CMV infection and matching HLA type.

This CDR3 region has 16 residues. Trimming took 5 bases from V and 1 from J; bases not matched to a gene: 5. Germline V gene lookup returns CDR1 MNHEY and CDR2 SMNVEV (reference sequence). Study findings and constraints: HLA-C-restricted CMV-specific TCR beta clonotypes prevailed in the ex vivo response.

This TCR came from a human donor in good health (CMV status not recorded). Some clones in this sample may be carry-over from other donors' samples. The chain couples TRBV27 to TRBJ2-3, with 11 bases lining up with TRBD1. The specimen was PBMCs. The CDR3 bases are TGTGCCAGCAGTGGACAGGGGGCCGTTGGCACAGATACGCAGTATTTT. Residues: CASSGQGAVGTDTQYF.